Below, 25 T cell receptor beta chains from the same sample are listed, as sequenced in a study of blood T cell repertoires in COVID-19. Clones were sequenced by immunoSEQ multiplex PCR, and TCRdb holds only the in-frame ones, with some missing. The sample holds approximately 270,000 clones, about nine tenths seen once. Sequences were obtained from PBMCs or T cells enriched from blood (not recorded which). These receptors were collected from a woman in her twenties or thirties with acute COVID-19.

The chain joins TRBV19 to TRBJ2-7; D is undetermined. CDR3 length: 15 amino acids. Germline V gene sequence: CDR1 LNHDA, CDR2 SQIVND (reference sequence). V dropped 1 base and J dropped 3 bases, with 13 bases sitting between them. CDR3 amino acids: CASSIALQTIYEQYF. The CDR3 DNA reads as TGTGCCAGTAGTATAGCCTTGCAAACAATCTACGAGCAGTACTTC.

The chain uses TRBV19 and TRBJ2-1; D remains ambiguous. The CDR3 covers 15 residues. V was clipped by 1 base and J by 0 bases, with 7 bases between them. Germline CDR1 LNHDA, CDR2 SQIVND (reference sequence). The CDR3 DNA follows: TGTGCCAGTAGTATAGGAGATTTCTCCTACAATGAGCAGTTCTTC. This codes for CASSIGDFSYNEQFF.

V usage is TRBV5-5 and J usage is TRBJ1-6; 9 bases line up with TRBD1. CDR3 size: 16 residues. From germline, CDR1 is SGHKS and CDR2 YYEKEE (reference sequence). V shed 2 bases, J shed 8 bases, and the junction held 8 bases outside the gene matches. The CDR3 sequence is CASSFTGDRADSPLHF. The DNA for the CDR3 is TGTGCCAGCAGCTTTACAGGGGACAGGGCGGATTCACCCCTCCACTTT.

With regard to this clone: Different DNA sequences within this sample yield the same CDR3. This chain uses TRBV5-1 with TRBJ2-3; TRBD2 is a possible D gene (6 bases). V shed 0 bases and J shed 1 base, with 9 bases lying between them. Germline values: CDR1 SGHRS, CDR2 YFSETQ. The CDR3 consists of 15 residues. CDR3 coding DNA: TGCGCCAGCAGCTTGGCCGGGGGTGGCACAGATACGCAGTATTTT. This sequence encodes CASSLAGGGTDTQYF. Full variable domain (remainder filled in from reference TRBV5-1 and TRBJ2-3): KAGVTQTPRYLIKTRGQQVTLSCSPISGHRSVSWYQQTPGQGLQFLFEYFSETQRNKGNFPGRFSGRQFSNSRSEMNVSTLELGDSALYLCASSLAGGGTDTQYFGPGTRLTVL.

The chain is built from TRBV9 and TRBJ1-6, with TRBD1 matching 7 bases. The germline CDR1 and CDR2 sequences are SGDLS and YYNGEE. CDR3 size: 17 residues. V lost 0 bases, J lost 12 bases, and 15 bases stayed unmatched. The CDR3 region has the DNA TGTGCCAGCAGCGTAGGAGGGGGCGGTAGTTCCGGCCAACCCCTCCACTTT. This encodes CASSVGGGGSSGQPLHF.

This sequence joins TRBV19 and TRBJ2-2, with D tentatively TRBD2 (6 bases). V was shortened by 7 bases and J by 1 base, with 19 bases between the two germline ends. There are 17 residues in the CDR3. The V gene's germline CDR1 is LNHDA and CDR2 SQIVND (reference sequence). CDR3 residues: CASTHFIGGLNTGELFF. As DNA, the CDR3 is TGTGCCAGTACCCACTTCATCGGGGGTCTGAACACCGGGGAGCTGTTTTTT.

The chain combines TRBV6-5 with TRBJ2-7; possible D gene TRBD1, 6 bases. The germline gives CDR1 MNHEY, CDR2 SVGAGI. This CDR3 is built from 15 residues. V dropped 6 bases and J dropped 0 bases, with 15 bases sitting between them. CDR3 sequence reads: CASRVEGGSSYEQYF. CDR3 coding DNA: TGTGCCAGCAGGGTTGAAGGGGGTAGCTCCTACGAGCAGTACTTC.

This chain uses TRBV19 with TRBJ1-6, with 8 bases fitting TRBD1. Germline V gives CDR1 LNHDA, CDR2 SQIVND (reference sequence). This CDR3 has 14 amino acids. V gave up 3 bases and J gave up 9 bases; unmatched junction bases: 4. The CDR3 region is CASSIGQGISPLHF. As DNA, the CDR3 is TGTGCCAGTAGTATTGGACAGGGAATTTCACCCCTCCACTTT.

This clone appeared once. The chain links TRBV5-1 to TRBJ1-2, with 7 bases that match TRBD1. CDR3 size: 14 residues. The V and J ends lost 4 bases and 8 bases, in that order; junction bases with no gene match: 11. The germline gives CDR1 SGHRS, CDR2 YFSETQ. In DNA, the CDR3 is TGCGCCAGCAGCATGGGGGGGACAGTTGGAGGCTACACCTTC. It yields the protein CASSMGGTVGGYTF.

The rearrangement links TRBV2 to TRBJ2-7; TRBD1 agrees at 8 bases. This CDR3 is built from 15 residues. The V segment lost 6 bases and the J segment 2 bases; nucleotides outside the gene matches: 9. CDR1 and CDR2 (germline): SNHLY, FYNNEI. The CDR3 nucleotides read TGTGCCAGCAGCGCACAGGGGGTGTCGACCTACGAGCAGTACTTC. Translating it yields CASSAQGVSTYEQYF. The variable domain in full, completed from reference TRBV2 and TRBJ2-7, reads EPEVTQTPSHQVTQMGQEVILRCVPISNHLYFYWYRQILGQKVEFLVSFYNNEISEKSEIFDDQFSVERPDGSNFTLKIRSTKLEDSAMYFCASSAQGVSTYEQYFGPGTRLTVT.

The J gene is TRBJ2-3, the V gene TRBV6-2 or TRBV6-3; 9 bases align to TRBD2. The CDR3 covers 15 residues. Trimming removed 5 bases from V and 0 bases from J; junction bases left unmatched: 3. Looked up from germline, CDR1 is MNHEY and CDR2 is SVGEGT. The CDR3 reads CASSRLAASTDTQYF. The CDR3 DNA sequence: TGTGCCAGCAGTCGACTAGCGGCTAGCACAGATACGCAGTATTTT.

The chain has TRBV7-2 and TRBJ2-7, with 11 positions matching TRBD1. Germline V CDR1 and CDR2: SGHTA, FQGNSA. The CDR3 sequence is 13 residues long. V lost 10 bases and J lost 2; bases outside the gene matches: 4. Here the CDR3 reads CAIEGQGAYEQYF. The DNA for the CDR3 is TGTGCCATAGAGGGACAGGGGGCCTACGAGCAGTACTTC.

The rearrangement uses TRBV6-1 and TRBJ1-3, with 7 bases aligning to TRBD1. The ends lost 3 bases at V and 8 bases at J; junction bases unmatched: 4. CDR3 length: 13 amino acids. Germline V gives CDR1 MNHNS, CDR2 SASEGT. CDR3 in amino acids: CASSDQGGDTIYF. CDR3 coding DNA: TGTGCCAGCAGTGATCAGGGGGGTGACACCATATATTTT.

J is TRBJ2-7 and V is TRBV5-6; maybe TRBD1 (5 bases). CDR1 SGHDT and CDR2 YYEEEE come from the germline V gene. Trimming removed 3 bases at V and 1 base at J, with 17 bases between. The CDR3 runs to 16 residues. The CDR3 sequence is CASSSRTPVRSYEQYF. CDR3 nucleotide sequence: TGTGCCAGCAGCTCAAGGACACCGGTACGATCCTACGAGCAGTACTTC.

This sequence joins TRBV19 and TRBJ2-5, with 16 bases lining up with TRBD2. Germline CDR1 LNHDA, CDR2 SQIVND (reference sequence). The CDR3 is made up of 17 amino acids. The J segment lost 4 bases and the V segment lost 5 bases, leaving 7 bases of the junction unmatched. CDR3 DNA sequence: TGTGCCAGTAGTTCGGGGACTAGCGGGAGGGCCGGAGAGACCCAGTACTTC. Its translation: CASSSGTSGRAGETQYF.

The chain joins TRBV4-2 to TRBJ2-7; D is unresolved. Germline V gene lookup returns CDR1 LGHNA and CDR2 YNFKEQ. The CDR3 is 16 amino acids. V shed 0 bases and J shed 5 bases, with 17 bases lying between them. This CDR3 is CASSQESTVKAHEQYF. In DNA, the CDR3 is TGTGCCAGCAGCCAAGAGTCCACAGTTAAGGCCCACGAGCAGTACTTC.

The V and J genes are TRBV11-2 and TRBJ2-3, with TRBD2 identical over 11 bases. The CDR3 has 16 amino acids. The trim removed 5 bases at V and 2 bases at J, leaving 6 bases unmatched. Germline CDR1 SGHAT, CDR2 FQNNGV. The CDR3 DNA reads as TGTGCCAGCAGCATCACTAGCGGGAGTGTCACAGATACGCAGTATTTT. The encoded protein is CASSITSGSVTDTQYF. Full variable domain (remainder filled in from reference TRBV11-2 and TRBJ2-3): EAGVAQSPRYKIIEKRQSVAFWCNPISGHATLYWYQQILGQGPKLLIQFQNNGVVDDSQLPKDRFSAERLKGVDSTLKIQPAKLEDSAVYLCASSITSGSVTDTQYFGPGTRLTVL.

V and J are TRBV3-1 (or the pseudogene TRBV3-2) and TRBJ2-7, with TRBD1 identical over 11 bases. This CDR3 region has 14 residues. V trimming: 4 bases; J trimming: 5 bases; junction bases outside the gene matches: 4. Germline CDR1 and CDR2: LGHDT and YNNKEL (reference sequence). CDR3 amino acids: CASSRGQGVDEQYF. CDR3 sequence (DNA): TGTGCCAGCAGCCGGGGACAGGGGGTGGACGAGCAGTACTTC.

This clone showed up just once. The chain couples TRBV18 to TRBJ2-2; D is uncertain. Trimming shortened V by 2 bases and J by 0 bases, and 10 bases separated the two germline ends. The V gene's germline CDR1 is KGHSH and CDR2 LQKENI. The CDR3 consists of 16 residues. The CDR3, as DNA: TGTGCCAGCTCACCAATAGAGGCCGCGAACACCGGGGAGCTGTTTTTT. This gives the protein CASSPIEAANTGELFF.

This chain links TRBV5-5 with TRBJ2-3; 7 nucleotides line up with TRBD2. Unmatched junction bases numbered 8, after V lost 4 bases and J lost 6 bases. In germline, CDR1 is SGHKS, CDR2 YYEKEE (reference sequence). The CDR3 has 14 amino acids. CDR3 DNA sequence: TGTGCCAGCAGCCGGGAGCGGGAAGACGATACGCAGTATTTT. This encodes CASSREREDDTQYF.

The chain combines TRBV5-1 with TRBJ1-3; 9 bases agree with TRBD1. Trimming cost V 6 bases and J 8 bases; bases outside gene matches: 9. This CDR3 comprises 14 residues. Germline V gene sequence: CDR1 SGHRS, CDR2 YFSETQ. Here the CDR3 reads CASTPGQGLDTIYF. For the CDR3, the DNA is TGCGCCAGCACTCCCGGACAGGGGCTGGACACCATATATTTT.

This clone was observed a single time. The chain has TRBV27 and TRBJ1-5; a weak D match, TRBD1 (5 bases). This CDR3 region has 14 residues. Per germline, CDR1 MNHEY and CDR2 SMNVEV (reference sequence). The V end was cut by 4 bases, the J end by 1 base, with 8 bases between. CDR3 sequence: CASSSQGSNQPQHF. In nucleotides, the CDR3 is TGTGCCAGCAGTTCCCAGGGCAGCAATCAGCCCCAGCATTTT.

The chain carries TRBV7-8 and TRBJ2-3; weak D call: TRBD2 (6 bases). CDR1 is SGHVS, CDR2 FQNEAQ, per germline. V lost 3 bases and J lost 2, with 12 bases in between. CDR3 size: 15 residues. CDR3 sequence: CASSFLRDYTDTQYF. CDR3 DNA sequence: TGTGCCAGCAGCTTTTTGCGGGATTACACAGATACGCAGTATTTT.

The chain has TRBV2 and TRBJ1-1; TRBD1 might be the D (5 bases). The CDR3 totals 14 residues. Per the germline V gene, CDR1 is SNHLY and CDR2 is FYNNEI. The germline V and J ends were trimmed by 3 bases and 2 bases, with 10 bases remaining between them. This CDR3 is CASSESQGNTEAFF. CDR3 DNA sequence: TGTGCCAGCAGTGAGTCCCAGGGAAACACTGAAGCTTTCTTT.

The chain carries TRBV2 and TRBJ2-3; 7 bases are shared with TRBD1. Germline CDR1 and CDR2: SNHLY and FYNNEI. There are 13 residues in the CDR3. With 6 bases clipped from V and 0 bases from J, the junction kept 0 bases outside the gene matches. CDR3 in amino acids: CASRGQSTDTQYF. The CDR3 nucleotides read TGTGCCAGCAGGGGACAGAGCACAGATACGCAGTATTTT.